This is a list of T cell receptor beta chains from one sample in a study of blood T cells in healthy people across ages. TCRdb fed the 5' RACE reads into MiXCR, producing one record per CDR3 protein. The table has about 760,000 distinct CDR3 sequences, around 25% seen once. This sample was also put to use in a study of T cells of mothers and their children.

Sequencing was done on a sample of blood. The receptors shown here come from a boy under 18 in good health. The CDR3 runs from the conserved cysteine through the conserved F or W. Each record gives: V gene, J gene, D gene, clone size, CDR3 DNA, CDR3 protein. D genes are given only for firm matches. Clone size appears in some rows only: once, few, many, or a class for an expanded clone.

v_call: TRBV5-1
j_call: TRBJ1-4
d_call: TRBD1
clone_size: many
cdr3_nt: TGCGCCAGCAGCTTTGGACAGGGTGCAACTAATGAAAAACTGTTTTTT
cdr3_aa: CASSFGQGATNEKLFF

v_call: TRBV5-1
j_call: TRBJ1-5
d_call: NA
clone_size: NA
cdr3_nt: TGCGCCAGCAGCCCAGATGTATCGCACCAGCCCCAGCATTTT
cdr3_aa: CASSPDVSHQPQHF

v_call: TRBV5-1
j_call: TRBJ1-6
d_call: NA
clone_size: NA
cdr3_nt: TGCGCCAGCAGCTTCGAAAATTCACCCCTCCACTTT
cdr3_aa: CASSFENSPLHF

v_call: TRBV29-1
j_call: TRBJ2-7
d_call: TRBD2
clone_size: NA
cdr3_nt: TGCAGCGTTACGGCAGGGGAGAGCGGGAGAACGGACGAGCAGTACTTC
cdr3_aa: CSVTAGESGRTDEQYF

v_call: TRBV7-3
j_call: TRBJ2-2
d_call: NA
clone_size: few
cdr3_nt: TGTGCCAGCAGCTTAGGTAGCGGAGTCGGGGAGCTGTTTTTT
cdr3_aa: CASSLGSGVGELFF

v_call: TRBV2
j_call: TRBJ1-1
d_call: NA
clone_size: NA
cdr3_nt: TGTGCCAGCGTCAGGGAGGGGAACACTGAAGCTTTCTTT
cdr3_aa: CASVREGNTEAFF

v_call: TRBV7-2
j_call: TRBJ2-1
d_call: TRBD2
clone_size: few
cdr3_nt: TGTGCCAGCAGCTTAATGACTAGCTCTAATGAGCAGTTCTTC
cdr3_aa: CASSLMTSSNEQFF

v_call: TRBV6-6
j_call: TRBJ1-5
d_call: NA
clone_size: few
cdr3_nt: TGTGCCAGCAGTTACGTCTCAGAGAGGGGCAATCAGCCCCAGCATTTT
cdr3_aa: CASSYVSERGNQPQHF

v_call: TRBV2
j_call: TRBJ2-1
d_call: TRBD2
clone_size: NA
cdr3_nt: TGTGCCAGCGGAGAGCGGGGGGTACTATACAATGAGCAGTTCTTC
cdr3_aa: CASGERGVLYNEQFF

v_call: TRBV4-2
j_call: TRBJ1-2
d_call: NA
clone_size: NA
cdr3_nt: TGTGCCAGCAGCGAAGAGGGGGGCCATAACTATGGCTACACCTTC
cdr3_aa: CASSEEGGHNYGYTF

v_call: TRBV6-2/TRBV6-3
j_call: TRBJ2-7
d_call: TRBD1
clone_size: NA
cdr3_nt: TGTGCCAGCAGTACGGAGGACAGGTATTCCTACGAGCAGTACTTC
cdr3_aa: CASSTEDRYSYEQYF

v_call: TRBV15
j_call: TRBJ2-4
d_call: TRBD1
clone_size: NA
cdr3_nt: TGTGCCACCAGCAGCCGACCGGGACAGGGATCCAAAAACATTCAGTACTTC
cdr3_aa: CATSSRPGQGSKNIQYF

v_call: TRBV7-7
j_call: TRBJ2-1
d_call: NA
clone_size: NA
cdr3_nt: TGTGCTAGCAGCTTAGTCGGGGCAGGGGTGGATGAGCAGTTCTTC
cdr3_aa: CASSLVGAGVDEQFF